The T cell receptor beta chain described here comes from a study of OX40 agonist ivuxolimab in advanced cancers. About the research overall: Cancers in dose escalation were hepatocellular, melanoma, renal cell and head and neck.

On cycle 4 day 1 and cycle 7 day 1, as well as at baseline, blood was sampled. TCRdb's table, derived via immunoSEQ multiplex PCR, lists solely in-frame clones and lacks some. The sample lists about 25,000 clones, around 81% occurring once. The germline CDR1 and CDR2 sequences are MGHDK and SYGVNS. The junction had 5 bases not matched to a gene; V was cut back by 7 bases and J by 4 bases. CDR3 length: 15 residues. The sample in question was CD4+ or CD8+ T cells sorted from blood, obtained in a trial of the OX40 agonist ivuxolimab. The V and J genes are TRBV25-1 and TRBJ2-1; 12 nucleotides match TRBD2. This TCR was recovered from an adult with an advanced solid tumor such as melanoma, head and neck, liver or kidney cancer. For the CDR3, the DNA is TGTGCCAGCACCCTAGGACTAGCGGGGTACAATGAGCAGTTCTTC. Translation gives CASTLGLAGYNEQFF.